This T cell receptor beta chain stems from a study of cytomegalovirus exposure and HLA in healthy donors. CDR1 and CDR2 from the germline V gene are MNHEY and SVGAGI. Trimming at V came to 7 bases and at J to 3 bases, leaving 5 bases not matched to a gene. CDR3 size: 15 residues. Study-wide points: Cytomegalovirus-associated status was assigned to roughly 160 TCR beta chains. Reports credit the classifier with highly specific, highly sensitive diagnosis of cytomegalovirus status.

In the PCR, 60 Vbeta and 13 Jbeta primers were used. The data were produced by immunoSEQ multiplex PCR, yet TCRdb's version contains in-frame clones alone and is incomplete. Of 140,000 to 150,000 clones listed, nearly 90% are singletons. Note on this clone: What it binds is not known.

Sequencing input: PBMCs. The clonotype was recovered from a woman in her 40s in good health and CMV-seronegative. The chain links TRBV6-5 to TRBJ2-1; TRBD2 matches at 11 bases. The CDR3 DNA reads TGTGCCAGCAACACTCTAGCGGGAGGCTACAATGAGCAGTTCTTC. Translation: CASNTLAGGYNEQFF.